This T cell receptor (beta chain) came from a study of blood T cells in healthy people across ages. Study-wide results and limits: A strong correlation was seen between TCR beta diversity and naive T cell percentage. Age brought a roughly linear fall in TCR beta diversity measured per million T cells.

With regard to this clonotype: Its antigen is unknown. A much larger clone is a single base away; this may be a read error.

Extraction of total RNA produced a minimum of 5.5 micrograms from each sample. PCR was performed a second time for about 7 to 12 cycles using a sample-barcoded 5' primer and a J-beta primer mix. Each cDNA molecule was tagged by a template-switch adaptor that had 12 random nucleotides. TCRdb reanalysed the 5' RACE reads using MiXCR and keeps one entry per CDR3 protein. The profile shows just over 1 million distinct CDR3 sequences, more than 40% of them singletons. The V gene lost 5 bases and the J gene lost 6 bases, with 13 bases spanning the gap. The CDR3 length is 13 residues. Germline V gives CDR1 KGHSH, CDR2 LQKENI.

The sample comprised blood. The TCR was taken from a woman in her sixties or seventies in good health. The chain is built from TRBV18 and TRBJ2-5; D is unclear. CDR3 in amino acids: CASSSEIGKTQYF. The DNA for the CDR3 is TGTGCCAGCTCATCCGAGATCGGAAAGACCCAGTACTTC.